The 21 T cell receptor beta chains below all came from one sample that was sequenced in a study of blood T cell repertoires in COVID-19. Profiled with immunoSEQ multiplex PCR; TCRdb holds only in-frame clones, not every one. The sample consists of approximately 89,000 clones, approximately 80% of them appearing once. The sample taken for sequencing was peripheral blood. The origin of the receptors is a woman older than 75 with acute or convalescent COVID-19.

This clone showed up many times. V and J are TRBV27 and TRBJ2-7; 9 bases match TRBD2. Germline CDR1 is MNHEY and CDR2 is SMNVEV (reference sequence). The CDR3 runs to 15 residues. J gave up 2 bases and V 5 bases, and 7 bases lay outside the gene matches. This chain's CDR3 is CASSRSGGQTYEQYF. CDR3 nucleotides: TGTGCCAGCAGTCGAAGCGGGGGGCAGACCTACGAGCAGTACTTC.

The rearrangement links TRBV27 to TRBJ2-1; 7 bases fit TRBD2. The CDR3 is 16 residues long. V was clipped by 5 bases and J by 0 bases; unmatched bases: 7. Germline CDR1 reads MNHEY; CDR2 reads SMNVEV (reference sequence). The CDR3, as DNA: TGTGCCAGCAGTCGTAGCGGGCCAAGCTCCTACAATGAGCAGTTCTTC. This translates into CASSRSGPSSYNEQFF.

The CDR3 spells CASSLAGQMNTEAFF. CDR3 nucleotide sequence: TGTGCCAGCAGCTTAGCTGGACAGATGAACACTGAAGCTTTCTTT. The V call is TRBV7-8, the J call TRBJ1-1, with D possibly matching TRBD1 (6 bases). The CDR3 length is 15 residues. CDR1 is SGHVS and CDR2 is FQNEAQ in the germline V gene. Trimming removed 0 bases at V and 0 bases at J, with 8 bases between.

This chain links TRBV5-4 with TRBJ2-1; 11 nucleotides agree with TRBD2. CDR3 length: 17 residues. V was pared by 1 base and J by 5 bases, with 8 bases of the junction left unmatched. Germline V gene sequence: CDR1 SGHNT, CDR2 YYREEE (reference sequence). The CDR3 sequence is CASSLKVLAGVHNEQFF. The CDR3 nucleotides are TGTGCCAGCAGCTTGAAGGTACTAGCGGGAGTCCACAATGAGCAGTTCTTC.

The chain carries TRBV10-3 and TRBJ2-7, with 8 bases identical to TRBD1. The V and J ends lost 2 bases and 1 base, in that order; junction bases with no gene match: 4. In germline, CDR1 is ENHRY, CDR2 SYGVKD. The CDR3 runs to 15 residues. This chain's CDR3 is CAISEGQGKSYEQYF. In DNA, the CDR3 is TGTGCCATCAGTGAGGGACAGGGTAAATCCTACGAGCAGTACTTC.

The chain recombines TRBV30 with TRBJ2-3; maybe TRBD2 (6 bases). Per the germline V gene, CDR1 is GTSNPN and CDR2 is SVGIG (reference sequence). V was shortened by 0 bases and J by 6 bases, with 10 bases between the two germline ends. The CDR3 loop spans 13 amino acids. The DNA of the CDR3 is TGTGCCTGGAGTGTGGGGGGAGAGGATACGCAGTATTTT. This translates into CAWSVGGEDTQYF.

The chain couples TRBV5-4 to TRBJ2-7, with a tentative D call TRBD1 (5 bases). V lost 5 bases, J lost 7 bases, and 13 bases lay in between. Germline V gene data show CDR1 as SGHNT and CDR2 as YYREEE (reference sequence). This CDR3 region has 12 residues. CDR3 DNA sequence: TGTGCCAGCAGTTCGGACACCCTAGAGCAGTACTTC. Amino acids: CASSSDTLEQYF.

This clone came up a few times. The genes are TRBV3-1 (or the pseudogene TRBV3-2) and TRBJ1-2, with 9 bases fitting TRBD1. Germline CDR1 reads LGHDT; CDR2 reads YNNKEL (reference sequence). The V and J ends lost 2 bases and 7 bases, in that order; junction bases with no gene match: 5. This CDR3 is 14 amino acids long. The CDR3 bases are TGTGCCAGCAGCCAACTACAGGGGGCTGGTGGCTACACCTTC. As protein: CASSQLQGAGGYTF.

The chain is built from TRBV11-2 and TRBJ1-2; D is unclear. V was shortened by 1 base and J by 5 bases, with 8 bases between the two germline ends. The length of the CDR3 is 13 residues. Germline loops: CDR1 SGHAT, CDR2 FQNNGV. The CDR3 bases are TGTGCCAGCAGCTTAGCTCAGTCTTATGGCTACACCTTC. Amino acids: CASSLAQSYGYTF.

This chain connects TRBV10-1 to TRBJ2-3; 8 nucleotides align to TRBD2. J was trimmed by 4 bases and V by 0 bases; bases with no gene match: 6. The CDR3 has 16 amino acids. From germline, CDR1 is WNHNN and CDR2 SYGVQD (reference sequence). CDR3 coding DNA: TGCGCCAGCAGTGAGTCCGGCGGGGGGAGGGCAGATACGCAGTATTTT. It is translated as CASSESGGGRADTQYF.

V is TRBV10-3 and J is TRBJ2-3, with 10 bases aligning to TRBD2. This CDR3 spans 14 amino acids. Germline assignment: CDR1 ENHRY and CDR2 SYGVKD. V lost 5 bases, J lost 6 bases, and 5 bases stayed unmatched. The CDR3: CAISTSGEGDTQYF. Here the CDR3 DNA reads TGTGCCATCAGTACTAGCGGGGAGGGTGATACGCAGTATTTT.

This clone has only one observation. The chain couples TRBV9 to TRBJ1-3; D call uncertain. From germline, CDR1 is SGDLS and CDR2 YYNGEE. V lost 3 bases and J lost 0, with 13 bases in between. The length of the CDR3 is 16 residues. The CDR3 spells CASSARQDPSGNTIYF. The CDR3 nucleotides are TGTGCCAGCAGCGCCCGCCAGGATCCCTCTGGAAACACCATATATTTT.

The chain carries TRBV25-1 and TRBJ2-7, with unresolved D. CDR1 and CDR2 from the germline V gene are MGHDK and SYGVNS. CDR3 size: 16 residues. V shed 0 bases and J shed 0 bases, with 12 bases lying between them. The CDR3 spells CASSEYVSSSSYEQYF. The CDR3, as DNA: TGTGCCAGCAGTGAATATGTGTCTTCCTCCTCCTACGAGCAGTACTTC.

The J gene is TRBJ1-5, the V gene TRBV12-2; the DNA was not compared with TRBD1, the D call given in the table. TRBV12-2 is annotated as a pseudogene. CDR3 length: 17 residues. In DNA, the CDR3 is TGTGCAAGTCGCCTAGAAAAGGACAGGGAGGTCAATCAGCCCCAGCATTTT. Its protein product is CASRLEKDREVNQPQHF.

The V and J genes are TRBV2 and TRBJ2-2; maybe TRBD2 (5 bases). Germline V gives CDR1 SNHLY, CDR2 FYNNEI. V shed 5 bases and J shed 6 bases, with 16 bases lying between them. The CDR3 is 15 amino acids. The CDR3 nucleotides read TGTGCCAGCAGTCCCGGGATCGAGTTGCCCGGGGAGCTGTTTTTT. Amino acids: CASSPGIELPGELFF.

In this sample, this clone turned up once. The chain combines TRBV6-5 with TRBJ2-1; the D is unclear. Trimming pared 5 bases from V and 3 bases from J, leaving 14 bases between. This CDR3 is 15 amino acids long. Germline CDR1 and CDR2: MNHEY and SVGAGI. CDR3 region: CASSIWAGGYNEQFF. In nucleotides, the CDR3 is TGTGCCAGCAGTATTTGGGCAGGTGGCTACAATGAGCAGTTCTTC.

The rearrangement joins TRBV7-6 to TRBJ2-1, with 10 bases that match TRBD2. The CDR3 consists of 15 residues. With V trimmed by 0 bases and J by 10 bases, 6 bases remained unmatched. Germline CDR1 reads SGHVS; CDR2 reads FNYEAQ. This CDR3 is CASSLASSGSGEQFF. CDR3 DNA sequence: TGTGCCAGCAGCTTAGCATCTAGCGGGAGTGGCGAGCAGTTCTTC.

In this sample, this clone turned up a few times. The rearrangement uses TRBV4-1 and TRBJ2-7; 10 bases are shared with TRBD1. The junction had 11 bases not matched to a gene; V was cut back by 0 bases and J by 6 bases. Per germline, CDR1 MGHRA and CDR2 YSYEKL. This CDR3 has 17 amino acids. The CDR3: CASSQETPGTGDLEQYF. DNA of the CDR3: TGCGCCAGCAGCCAAGAGACCCCCGGGACAGGGGATCTCGAGCAGTACTTC.

V usage is TRBV19 and J usage is TRBJ2-1, with TRBD2 matching over 8 bases. The CDR3 runs to 14 residues. The V segment lost 7 bases and the J segment 4 bases; nucleotides outside the gene matches: 6. CDR1 is LNHDA, CDR2 SQIVND, per germline (reference sequence). The CDR3 spells CASMDGGGYNEQFF. CDR3 in DNA: TGTGCCAGTATGGACGGGGGGGGTTACAATGAGCAGTTCTTC.

This chain connects TRBV11-2 to TRBJ2-3, with 14 positions matching TRBD2. CDR3 size: 13 residues. CDR1 is SGHAT, CDR2 FQNNGV, per germline. V shed 8 bases and J 6 bases; nucleotides not matched to a gene: 1. The chain's CDR3 is CASRLAGGDTQYF. DNA for the CDR3: TGTGCCAGCCGACTAGCGGGGGGGGATACGCAGTATTTT.

The J gene is TRBJ1-1, the V gene TRBV5-1, with 8 bases lining up with TRBD1. V lost 0 bases, J lost 6 bases, and 4 bases stayed unmatched. CDR1 is SGHRS, CDR2 YFSETQ, per germline. This CDR3 region has 14 residues. The CDR3 region is CASSLGTGRAEAFF. CDR3 in DNA: TGCGCCAGCAGCTTGGGGACAGGGAGGGCTGAAGCTTTCTTT.